Sequencing of this T cell receptor (beta chain) was carried out in a study of Graves' ophthalmopathy and Graves' hyperthyroidism. Amplification from RNA transcripts yielded the TCR beta CDR3 regions. HTBI-primed RT-PCR formed the first round, and a multiplex PCR formed the second. One entry per CDR3 protein results from TCRdb running MiXCR on the multiplex PCR reads. The sample yields under 350,000 distinct CDR3 sequences, roughly 16% seen once. This clonotype was seen repeatedly, ten times or more. Each donor who had ophthalmopathy showed moderate-to-severe activity, a CAS of ≥3, a NOSPECS of ≥4, and a duration under 3 months. Establishment of the diagnosis relied upon clinical symptoms, serum thyroxine, TRAb, thyroid ultrasound and orbital computed tomography. The PBMCs originated from approximately 9.5 ml of fresh peripheral blood. The TCR sequence derives from an adult man with Graves' ophthalmopathy. Sequencing was done on a sample of peripheral blood.

CDR3 sequence reads: CATGAPDRGWTGELFF. The CDR3 bases are TGTGCCACAGGCGCCCCGGACAGGGGATGGACCGGGGAGCTGTTTTTT. This chain uses TRBV6-1 with TRBJ2-2; 9 bases agree with TRBD1. The junction had 14 bases not matched to a gene; V was cut back by 10 bases and J by 5 bases. From germline, CDR1 is MNHNS and CDR2 SASEGT. The CDR3 length is 16 residues.